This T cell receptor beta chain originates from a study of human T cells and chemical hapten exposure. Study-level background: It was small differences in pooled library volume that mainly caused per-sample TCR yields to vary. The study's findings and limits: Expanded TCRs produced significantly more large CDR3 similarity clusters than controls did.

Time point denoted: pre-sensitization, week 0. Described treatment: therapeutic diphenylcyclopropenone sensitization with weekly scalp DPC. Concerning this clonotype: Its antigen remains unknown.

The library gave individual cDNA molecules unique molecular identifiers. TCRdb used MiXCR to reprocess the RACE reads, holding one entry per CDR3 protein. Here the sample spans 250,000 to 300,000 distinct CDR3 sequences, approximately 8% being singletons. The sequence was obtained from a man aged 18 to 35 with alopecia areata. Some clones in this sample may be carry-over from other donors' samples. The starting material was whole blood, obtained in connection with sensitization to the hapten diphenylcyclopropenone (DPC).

CDR3 amino acids: CIVEGQGDYGYTF. The CDR3 DNA follows: TGCATCGTGGAGGGACAGGGGGACTATGGCTACACCTTC. V usage is TRBV29-1 and J usage is TRBJ1-2, with 11 bases aligning to TRBD1. Germline assignment: CDR1 SQVTM and CDR2 ANQGSEA. The CDR3 totals 13 residues.